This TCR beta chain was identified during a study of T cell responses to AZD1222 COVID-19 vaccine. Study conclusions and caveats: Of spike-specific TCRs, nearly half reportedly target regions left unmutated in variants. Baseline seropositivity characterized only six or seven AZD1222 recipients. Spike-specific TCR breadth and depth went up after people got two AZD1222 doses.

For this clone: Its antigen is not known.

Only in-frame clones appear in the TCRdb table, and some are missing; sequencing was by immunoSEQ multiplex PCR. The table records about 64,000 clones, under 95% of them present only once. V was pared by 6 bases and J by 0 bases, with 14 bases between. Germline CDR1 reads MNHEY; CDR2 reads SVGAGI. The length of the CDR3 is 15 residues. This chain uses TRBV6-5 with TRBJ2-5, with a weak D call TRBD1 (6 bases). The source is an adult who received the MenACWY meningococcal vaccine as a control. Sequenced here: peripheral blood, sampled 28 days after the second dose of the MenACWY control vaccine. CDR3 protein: CASRNGQRHQETQYF. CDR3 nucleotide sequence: TGTGCCAGCAGGAATGGACAGAGACACCAAGAGACCCAGTACTTC.